These 8 T cell receptor beta chains share one sample of origin, sequenced in a study of beta chain features in type 1 diabetes. Whole-study results and caveats: Moderately but significantly shorter TCRB CDR3s were found in Type 1 diabetes patients in all four CD4+ subsets.

These TCRs are of unknown antigen specificity. All of the isolated RNA was reverse transcribed, so expressed TCRB transcripts were sequenced. The protocol was immunoSEQ multiplex PCR, while the TCRdb copy is restricted to in-frame clones and leaves out a portion. The sample shows about 150,000 clones, 9% to 12% of them seen only once. The sequencing sample was made of central memory CD4+ T cells from blood. The receptors shown here come from a man aged 25 to 45 with type 1 diabetes.

The chain links TRBV5-1 to TRBJ1-1; 10 bases map to TRBD1. V was clipped by 2 bases and J by 3 bases; unmatched bases: 7. Germline V gene sequence: CDR1 SGHRS, CDR2 YFSETQ. The CDR3 sequence is 16 residues long. The CDR3: CASSFRTGGHDTEAFF. The CDR3 bases are TGCGCCAGCAGCTTTAGGACAGGGGGTCACGACACTGAAGCTTTCTTT.

This chain uses TRBV28 with TRBJ2-7; possible D gene TRBD2, 5 bases. The germline CDR1 and CDR2 sequences are MDHEN and SYDVKM. The V end lost 8 bases, the J end lost 3 bases, and 14 bases lay between the germline ends. CDR3 size: 13 residues. CDR3 DNA: TGTGCCAGCCTGAGAAGGGAGAGCTACGAGCAGTACTTC. Amino acid sequence: CASLRRESYEQYF.

This CDR3 is CASSVGLGTSGNTGELFF. In DNA, the CDR3 is TGTGCCAGCAGCGTTGGTCTTGGGACTAGCGGAAACACCGGGGAGCTGTTTTTT. This chain links TRBV9 with TRBJ2-2; 11 bases match TRBD2. CDR1 is SGDLS, CDR2 YYNGEE, per germline. Trimming cost V 2 bases and J 2 bases; bases outside gene matches: 8. CDR3 size: 18 residues.

The chain employs TRBV5-4 and TRBJ2-2; D is perhaps TRBD1 (7 bases). Germline CDR1 is SGHNT and CDR2 is YYREEE (reference sequence). V lost 4 bases and J lost 5, with 18 bases in between. The CDR3 runs to 16 residues. CDR3: CASSPRQGGGTGELFF. The CDR3 DNA is TGTGCCAGCAGCCCCCGGCAGGGGGGTGGGACCGGGGAGCTGTTTTTT. Using reference TRBV5-4 and TRBJ2-2 for the parts outside the CDR3, the full variable domain is ETGVTQSPTHLIKTRGQQVTLRCSSQSGHNTVSWYQQALGQGPQFIFQYYREEENGRGNFPPRFSGLQFPNYSSELNVNALELDDSALYLCASSPRQGGGTGELFFGEGSRLTVL.

The sample holds a few counts of this clone. This chain joins TRBV15 and TRBJ1-4, with D possibly being TRBD1 (5 bases). The CDR3 has 16 amino acids. Germline V lookup: CDR1 LNHNV, CDR2 YYDKDF (reference sequence). V was shortened by 0 bases and J by 3 bases, with 11 bases between the two germline ends. In DNA, the CDR3 is TGTGCCACCAGCAGAGAAGGGGAACAGGCTAATGAAAAACTGTTTTTT. Translation gives CATSREGEQANEKLFF.

This clone was seen a few times. The CDR3 sequence: CASSQDFGGGPGHEQFF. The CDR3 DNA follows: TGCGCCAGCAGCCAAGATTTCGGGGGAGGGCCGGGGCATGAGCAGTTCTTC. The chain recombines TRBV4-1 with TRBJ2-1; the match to TRBD2 covers 7 bases. Germline V lookup: CDR1 MGHRA, CDR2 YSYEKL. J lost 8 bases, V lost 0 bases, and 13 bases had no gene match. The CDR3 consists of 17 residues.

This clone was observed a handful of times. The chain employs TRBV19 and TRBJ2-1, with D perhaps matching TRBD1 (6 bases). V lost 8 bases and J lost 8, with 16 bases in between. Germline loops: CDR1 LNHDA, CDR2 SQIVND (reference sequence). The CDR3 runs to 13 residues. The CDR3 loop is CASARGEGDEQFF. CDR3 DNA: TGTGCCAGTGCCAGGGGAGAAGGGGATGAGCAGTTCTTC.

This clone turned up a few times. An end of the junction differs from the germline gene, which may be a read error. The chain is built from TRBV7-7 and TRBJ2-1, with a weak D call TRBD2 (5 bases). From germline, CDR1 is SSHAT and CDR2 FNYEAQ (reference sequence). This CDR3 has 15 residues. The CDR3 reads CASSEGRTLANEQFF. The CDR3 DNA sequence: TGTGCTAGCAGCGAAGGAAGGACTTTAGCTAATGAGCAGTTCTTC.